These 20 T cell receptor beta chains were all obtained from the same sample, sequenced in a study of early T cells in non-severe SARS-CoV-2 infection. TCRdb processed the 5' RACE reads anew with MiXCR; each CDR3 protein has one entry. The repertoire has 97,000 or so distinct CDR3 sequences, approximately 9.9% of them found once; the top ten carry roughly 4.8%. The material was whole blood, obtained at baseline. The receptor set was obtained from an adult who was a healthcare worker with PCR-confirmed SARS-CoV-2 infection or an uninfected control (not recorded which).

Ten or more counts support this clonotype. The genes are TRBV6-2 or TRBV6-3 and TRBJ2-1; D is perhaps TRBD2 (6 bases). Germline CDR1 and CDR2: MNHEY and SVGEGT. V lost 2 bases, J lost 12 bases, and 17 bases lay in between. The CDR3 runs 14 residues. Here the CDR3 DNA reads TGTGCCAGCAGTTACGACGACCGCGGAGGGTGGCAGTTCTTC. Its protein is CASSYDDRGGWQFF.

This clonotype was detected only a few times. The chain links TRBV10-3 to TRBJ1-2; tentative D call: TRBD1 (5 bases). From germline, CDR1 is ENHRY and CDR2 SYGVKD. CDR3 size: 14 residues. Trimming took 10 bases from V and 0 from J, leaving 15 bases between them. The DNA for the CDR3 is TGTGCCACCCTCGAAGAAGGGGCTAACTATGGCTACACCTTC. Amino acids: CATLEEGANYGYTF.

At least ten counts were recorded for this clonotype. The gene calls are TRBV7-3 and TRBJ2-1, with 8 bases identical to TRBD2. The CDR3 has 14 amino acids. Trimming at V came to 8 bases and at J to 9 bases, leaving 12 bases not matched to a gene. From germline, CDR1 is SGHTA and CDR2 FQGTGA. CDR3 sequence reads: CASGSPNGRGEQFF. The CDR3 bases are TGTGCCAGCGGTTCCCCCAACGGGAGGGGTGAGCAGTTCTTC.

In its sample, this clonotype was seen a few times. This chain joins TRBV10-3 and TRBJ1-1; D is uncertain. Germline values: CDR1 ENHRY, CDR2 SYGVKD. This CDR3 comprises 13 residues. Trimming removed 7 bases at V and 1 base at J, with 10 bases between. The CDR3 DNA reads TGTGCCATCACCCCTGACCCGAACACTGAAGCTTTCTTT. It encodes CAITPDPNTEAFF.

This clonotype was seen more than once but under ten times. The rearrangement joins TRBV4-3 to TRBJ1-5, with D possibly being TRBD1 (5 bases). CDR3 length: 15 residues. V lost 0 bases and J lost 2, with 8 bases in between. Per germline, CDR1 LGHNA and CDR2 YSLEER. CDR3 nucleotide sequence: TGCGCCAGCAGCCAAGATCTAGGGGGCAATCAGCCCCAGCATTTT. Protein sequence: CASSQDLGGNQPQHF.

The chain is built from TRBV29-1 and TRBJ2-1, with 12 bases matching TRBD2. CDR1 is SQVTM and CDR2 is ANQGSEA in the germline V gene. V gave up 1 base and J gave up 7 bases; unmatched junction bases: 5. This CDR3 contains 15 residues. The CDR3 coding sequence is TGCAGCGTTGAAGGTTCTAGCGGGAGGGGGAATGAGCAGTTCTTC. Encoded protein: CSVEGSSGRGNEQFF.

This sequence joins TRBV7-2 and TRBJ1-6, with D tentatively TRBD1 (6 bases). V was cut by 3 bases and J by 6 bases, with 9 bases left in between. Per the germline V gene, CDR1 is SGHTA and CDR2 is FQGNSA. The CDR3 covers 14 residues. CDR3 in DNA: TGTGCCAGCAGCTTTCAGGGGATTAATTCACCCCTCCACTTT. Translation gives CASSFQGINSPLHF.

The J gene is TRBJ2-1, the V gene TRBV3-1; 9 bases align to TRBD2. V lost 0 bases to trimming and J lost 4 bases; unmatched junction nucleotides: 4. The germline gives CDR1 LGHDT, CDR2 YNNKEL (reference sequence). The CDR3 contains 16 residues. CDR3 sequence reads: CASSQEASGTYNEQFF. The CDR3 coding sequence is TGTGCCAGCAGCCAAGAGGCTAGCGGGACTTACAATGAGCAGTTCTTC.

The chain links TRBV7-2 to TRBJ2-3; D gene ambiguous. The CDR3 has 15 amino acids. Trimming pared 5 bases from V and 0 bases from J, leaving 12 bases between. Germline lookup yields CDR1 SGHTA and CDR2 FQGNSA. The CDR3 DNA reads as TGTGCCAGCAGCCCCAAGACACTTAGCACAGATACGCAGTATTTT. Protein sequence: CASSPKTLSTDTQYF.

The rearrangement uses TRBV6-6 and TRBJ2-7; TRBD1 might be the D (6 bases). V was pared by 2 bases and J by 4 bases, with 15 bases between. Germline V lookup: CDR1 MNHNY, CDR2 SVGAGI (reference sequence). The CDR3 contains 15 residues. The CDR3 reads CASSYAQGPMYEQYF. The CDR3 DNA sequence: TGTGCCAGCAGTTACGCTCAGGGGCCAATGTACGAGCAGTACTTC.

This clonotype was recorded at least ten times. This chain links TRBV10-1 with TRBJ2-1, with D tentatively TRBD2 (7 bases). V shed 0 bases and J shed 0 bases, with 9 bases lying between them. The CDR3 totals 16 residues. Germline-derived CDR1 and CDR2 are WNHNN and SYGVQD (reference sequence). The CDR3 DNA sequence: TGCGCCAGCAGTGAGTCGGGAGGGGGCTCCTACAATGAGCAGTTCTTC. It specifies CASSESGGGSYNEQFF.

This clonotype was counted ten times or more. The chain joins TRBV5-1 to TRBJ2-3, with D possibly TRBD1 on 5 matching bases. In germline, CDR1 is SGHRS, CDR2 YFSETQ. Deletions cut 6 bases from V and 4 bases from J, with 12 bases between. CDR3 length equals 13 residues. The CDR3 is CASTQGGADTQYF. CDR3 in DNA: TGCGCCAGCACTCAGGGTGGTGCAGATACGCAGTATTTT.

The sample holds many counts of this clonotype. The chain links TRBV14 to TRBJ2-1; D gene unclear. The CDR3 runs to 14 residues. Germline V lookup: CDR1 SGHDN, CDR2 FVKESK. Trimming removed 2 bases from V and 4 bases from J, with 9 bases in between. CDR3: CASSQQSRYNEQFF. As DNA, the CDR3 is TGTGCCAGCAGCCAACAGAGCCGTTACAATGAGCAGTTCTTC.

The chain uses TRBV15 and TRBJ2-1; a weak D match, TRBD2 (5 bases). The CDR3 length is 15 residues. The ends were cut back, 0 bases at V and 10 bases at J, with 16 bases in the middle. Germline CDR1 LNHNV, CDR2 YYDKDF (reference sequence). The CDR3 sequence is CATSRDLGSTGEQFF. The CDR3 DNA follows: TGTGCCACCAGCAGAGATCTGGGGAGCACCGGGGAGCAGTTCTTC.

The chain is built from TRBV29-1 and TRBJ2-2; D may be TRBD1 (7 bases). Per the germline V gene, CDR1 is SQVTM and CDR2 is ANQGSEA. This CDR3 has 16 residues. V shed 0 bases and J shed 0 bases, with 11 bases lying between them. CDR3 nucleotide sequence: TGCAGCGTTGAAGAGGGGGGACAGACGAACACCGGGGAGCTGTTTTTT. Translating it yields CSVEEGGQTNTGELFF.

The chain combines TRBV10-2 with TRBJ2-7, with unresolved D. There are 12 residues in the CDR3. The V gene lost 3 bases and the J gene lost 1 base, with 4 bases spanning the gap. Germline lookup yields CDR1 WSHSY and CDR2 SAAADI. As DNA, the CDR3 is TGCGCCAGCAGTGACGATTCCTACGAGCAGTACTTC. Residues: CASSDDSYEQYF.

The chain joins TRBV19 to TRBJ2-1; maybe TRBD2 (5 bases). Germline lookup yields CDR1 LNHDA and CDR2 SQIVND (reference sequence). The CDR3 covers 15 residues. V was cut by 7 bases and J by 4 bases, with 17 bases left in between. The CDR3: CASTNIPPGYNEQFF. DNA for the CDR3: TGTGCCAGTACAAACATACCCCCGGGATACAATGAGCAGTTCTTC.

This clonotype was recorded many times. This chain connects TRBV29-1 to TRBJ2-3, with D unresolved. V lost 7 bases and J 8 bases, leaving 10 bases between the germline ends. Germline values: CDR1 SQVTM, CDR2 ANQGSEA. The CDR3 sequence is 10 residues long. The chain's CDR3 is CSAGEVTQYF. In DNA form, the CDR3 reads TGCAGCGCTGGCGAAGTTACGCAGTATTTT.

The genes are TRBV20-1 and TRBJ2-1, with TRBD2 matching over 7 bases. The junction had 6 bases not matched to a gene; V was cut back by 6 bases and J by 4 bases. Germline values: CDR1 DFQATT, CDR2 SNEGSKA (reference sequence). CDR3 size: 13 residues. CDR3 sequence: CSASVAGYNEQFF. DNA of the CDR3: TGCAGTGCGTCGGTAGCGGGTTACAATGAGCAGTTCTTC.

This clonotype has more than one count but fewer than ten. This chain joins TRBV20-1 and TRBJ1-1; TRBD1 might be the D (5 bases). Deletions cut 5 bases from V and 1 base from J, with 17 bases between. From germline, CDR1 is DFQATT and CDR2 SNEGSKA (reference sequence). The CDR3 contains 15 residues. Here the CDR3 reads CSAQDWGSKNTEAFF. CDR3 nucleotides: TGCAGTGCTCAAGACTGGGGGTCTAAGAACACTGAAGCTTTCTTT.